One sample yielded the 2 T cell receptor beta chains listed below, sequenced in a study of cytomegalovirus exposure and HLA in healthy donors. Amplification used 60 Vbeta primers and 13 Jbeta primers. Repertoires were generated with immunoSEQ multiplex PCR, while TCRdb's copy carries only in-frame clones and drops some. The sample lists some 98,000 clones, over 75% occurring once. Sequencing input: PBMCs. All receptors come from a female donor in good health and CMV-seropositive.

For this clone: At the DNA level, this CDR3 is encoded by other sequences in the same sample as well. The chain combines TRBV2 with TRBJ2-7, with D hard to call. Germline assignment: CDR1 SNHLY and CDR2 FYNNEI. This CDR3 region has 11 residues. With 7 bases removed from V and 4 bases from J, the gap between germline ends came to 8 bases. In DNA form, the CDR3 reads TGTGCCAGCACTGATACATACGAGCAGTACTTC. Its translation: CASTDTYEQYF.

CDR3 sequence: CASSYFGQGAYGYTF. The DNA for the CDR3 is TGTGCCAGCAGTTACTTCGGACAGGGGGCGTATGGCTACACCTTC. This chain links TRBV6-5 with TRBJ1-2; 11 nucleotides agree with TRBD1. The CDR3 length is 15 residues. Germline values: CDR1 MNHEY, CDR2 SVGAGI. With V trimmed by 1 base and J by 5 bases, 3 bases remained unmatched.